These 22 T cell receptor beta chains came from one sample sequenced in a study of vaccination and CD4 T cells after COVID-19. Researchers used the Oncomine TCR Beta short-read assay to sequence DNA from cultured CD4+ T cells. TCRdb ran MiXCR on the PCR reads and lists one entry per CDR3 protein. The repertoire includes under 25,000 distinct CDR3 sequences, roughly 41% of them detected once, and 9% sits in the top ten. Treatment: approximately nine-day PBMC culture with coronavirus spike peptide pools or control peptides (ViraFEST assay). Their specific antigens are unknown. Sequenced material: CD4+ T cells from blood, cultured in vitro, taken after SARS-CoV-2 vaccination. The source is a human donor who had recovered from COVID-19.

This clonotype was observed a handful of times. The CDR3 DNA reads as TGTGCCAGCAGGATAGGGACAGGGGGTTATGGCTACACCTTC. This codes for CASRIGTGGYGYTF. V and J are TRBV6-1 and TRBJ1-2; TRBD1 aligns across 11 bases. The CDR3 sequence is 14 residues long. CDR1 MNHNS and CDR2 SASEGT come from the germline V gene. After removal of 6 bases from V and 5 bases from J, the junction contained 5 bases not matched to a gene.

This sequence joins TRBV20-1 and TRBJ2-1, with 10 bases matching TRBD1. V trimming: 0 bases; J trimming: 8 bases; junction bases outside the gene matches: 10. The CDR3 runs 16 residues. The germline V gene has CDR1 DFQATT and CDR2 SNEGSKA (reference sequence). The CDR3 nucleotides read TGCAGTGCTAGAGACCAGAAGACAGGGGGCAAGTATGAGCAGTTCTTC. Translated: CSARDQKTGGKYEQFF.

J is TRBJ1-1 and V is TRBV11-2, with D possibly being TRBD1 (6 bases). The ends were cut back, 5 bases at V and 1 base at J, with 29 bases in the middle. Germline V gene sequence: CDR1 SGHAT, CDR2 FQNNGV. The CDR3 length is 20 residues. CDR3 loop: CASSRLSVRVGTRGNTEAFF. In nucleotides, the CDR3 is TGTGCCAGCAGCCGCTTGAGTGTTAGGGTGGGGACCAGGGGGAACACTGAAGCTTTCTTT.

V is TRBV12-3 or TRBV12-4 and J is TRBJ2-5, with a tentative D call TRBD2 (5 bases). This CDR3 has 13 residues. V was cut by 6 bases and J by 3 bases, with 11 bases left in between. The CDR3 here is CASRRAGEETQYF. DNA for the CDR3: TGTGCCAGCAGGAGGGCAGGTGAAGAGACCCAGTACTTC.

This clonotype was seen only a few times. The chain carries TRBV20-1 and TRBJ2-7; D ambiguous. Germline V gene sequence: CDR1 DFQATT, CDR2 SNEGSKA (reference sequence). The V end was cut by 1 base, the J end by 1 base, with 11 bases between. CDR3 length: 14 residues. The CDR3: CSARGSFSSYEQYF. The CDR3 DNA reads as TGCAGTGCTAGAGGCTCATTCAGTTCCTACGAGCAGTACTTC.

V usage is TRBV28 and J usage is TRBJ2-2; TRBD2 matches at 8 bases. The CDR3 length is 15 residues. Unmatched junction bases numbered 7, after V lost 5 bases and J lost 5 bases. Germline CDR1 reads MDHEN; CDR2 reads SYDVKM. The CDR3 loop is CASSDSGVRTGELFF. The CDR3 nucleotides are TGTGCCAGCAGTGATAGCGGGGTTCGGACCGGGGAGCTGTTTTTT.

The rearrangement uses TRBV2 and TRBJ2-2, with a weak D call TRBD2 (5 bases). The CDR3 is made up of 14 amino acids. V was cut by 6 bases and J by 5 bases, with 13 bases left in between. CDR1 and CDR2 (germline): SNHLY, FYNNEI. The CDR3 loop is CASRIGTGTGELFF. The CDR3 DNA sequence: TGTGCCAGCAGAATCGGAACGGGGACCGGGGAGCTGTTTTTT.

This clonotype has more than one count but fewer than ten. This rearrangement joins TRBV6-1 to TRBJ2-7; 7 bases line up with TRBD1. This CDR3 comprises 13 residues. V lost 8 bases to trimming and J lost 2 bases; unmatched junction nucleotides: 6. Germline CDR1 MNHNS, CDR2 SASEGT. The CDR3 region is CASGDRATYEQYF. The CDR3 nucleotides are TGTGCCAGCGGCGACAGGGCGACCTACGAGCAGTACTTC.

The V gene is TRBV19, the J gene TRBJ1-1; 7 bases are shared with TRBD1. CDR1 is LNHDA and CDR2 is SQIVND in the germline V gene (reference sequence). CDR3 length equals 14 residues. V lost 5 bases and J lost 4; bases outside the gene matches: 7. The CDR3 loop reads CASSPRQGGTEAFF. CDR3 nucleotide sequence: TGTGCCAGTAGTCCACGACAGGGCGGCACTGAAGCTTTCTTT. Full variable domain (outside the CDR3, taken from reference TRBV19 and TRBJ1-1): DGGITQSPKYLFRKEGQNVTLSCEQNLNHDAMYWYRQDPGQGLRLIYYSQIVNDFQKGDIAEGYSVSREKKESFPLTVTSAQKNPTAFYLCASSPRQGGTEAFFGQGTRLTVV.

On this clonotype itself: This sequence may be a read error, since a much larger clone differs from it by one base. This chain joins TRBV20-1 and TRBJ1-4, with D possibly matching TRBD1 (5 bases). CDR1 and CDR2 (germline): DFQATT, SNEGSKA (reference sequence). V was trimmed by 0 bases and J by 4 bases, leaving 18 bases between them. The CDR3 totals 17 residues. The chain's CDR3 is CSAREHGGNGDNEKLFF. CDR3 DNA sequence: TGCAGTGCTAGAGAGCACGGGGGGAACGGGGATAATGAAAAACTGTTTTTT.

J is TRBJ1-1 and V is TRBV30; perhaps TRBD1 as D (5 bases). Germline V CDR1 and CDR2: GTSNPN, SVGIG (reference sequence). The CDR3 totals 13 residues. V shed 3 bases and J shed 10 bases, with 18 bases lying between them. CDR3 residues: CAWRARGTEGAFF. CDR3 DNA sequence: TGTGCCTGGAGGGCCCGGGGCACTGAGGGAGCTTTCTTT.

This clonotype was recorded a few times. The rearrangement joins TRBV5-6 to TRBJ1-5; tentative D call: TRBD1 (6 bases). The CDR3 has 13 residues. Germline V lookup: CDR1 SGHDT, CDR2 YYEEEE. Trimming took 4 bases from V and 5 from J, leaving 10 bases between them. The CDR3 protein is CASSRQADQPQHF. The CDR3 DNA is TGTGCCAGCAGCAGACAGGCCGATCAGCCCCAGCATTTT.

The rearrangement links TRBV2 to TRBJ2-7, with 9 bases that match TRBD2. V was clipped by 4 bases and J by 3 bases; unmatched bases: 7. The CDR3 has 15 residues. Germline V lookup: CDR1 SNHLY, CDR2 FYNNEI. CDR3 in amino acids: CASSGMLAGSYEQYF. The CDR3 DNA reads as TGTGCCAGCAGTGGGATGCTAGCGGGGAGCTACGAGCAGTACTTC.

The chain is built from TRBV27 and TRBJ1-2; TRBD1 aligns across 9 bases. The germline CDR1 and CDR2 sequences are MNHEY and SMNVEV (reference sequence). V shed 5 bases and J 1 base; nucleotides not matched to a gene: 14. CDR3 size: 18 residues. The CDR3 sequence: CASSPGTGKRSLNYGYTF. The CDR3, as DNA: TGTGCCAGCAGTCCCGGGACAGGGAAACGTAGCCTTAACTATGGCTACACCTTC.

Details on this clonotype: The junction departs from the called germline gene at one end, perhaps through a read error. The V gene is TRBV6-1, the J gene TRBJ1-6; 7 bases align to TRBD1. The CDR3 contains 14 residues. Germline lookup yields CDR1 MNHNS and CDR2 SASEGT. CDR3 residues: CASSQAGGWPPLHF. As DNA, the CDR3 is TGTGCCAGCAGTCAAGCAGGGGGTTGGCCACCCCTCCACTTT.

The genes are TRBV6-1 and TRBJ1-2; maybe TRBD1 (5 bases). Trimming shortened V by 2 bases and J by 4 bases, and 11 bases separated the two germline ends. Germline CDR1 is MNHNS and CDR2 is SASEGT. The length of the CDR3 is 14 residues. The CDR3 DNA reads as TGTGCCAGCAGTGAATCCGACAGAAGCTATGGCTACACCTTC. This gives the protein CASSESDRSYGYTF.

The gene calls are TRBV11-2 and TRBJ2-3; D unresolved. The CDR3 sequence is 11 residues long. V was shortened by 1 base and J by 5 bases, with 1 base between the two germline ends. Germline CDR1 SGHAT, CDR2 FQNNGV. CDR3 residues: CASSLGDTQYF. In DNA form, the CDR3 reads TGTGCCAGCAGCTTAGGAGATACGCAGTATTTT. The variable domain in full, with the rest retrieved from reference TRBV11-2 and TRBJ2-3, is EAGVAQSPRYKIIEKRQSVAFWCNPISGHATLYWYQQILGQGPKLLIQFQNNGVVDDSQLPKDRFSAERLKGVDSTLKIQPAKLEDSAVYLCASSLGDTQYFGPGTRLTVL.

The chain is built from TRBV7-9 and TRBJ2-7; perhaps TRBD2 as D (6 bases). The CDR3 consists of 11 residues. The germline CDR1 and CDR2 sequences are SEHNR and FQNEAQ (reference sequence). The V and J ends lost 1 base and 11 bases respectively, with 9 bases between them. CDR3 DNA sequence: TGTGCCAGCAGCTTAGGGCGCGGGGAGTACTTC. Residues: CASSLGRGEYF.

This chain links TRBV29-1 with TRBJ1-2; 7 positions match TRBD1. Germline CDR1 reads SQVTM; CDR2 reads ANQGSEA. There are 12 residues in the CDR3. Trimming removed 6 bases from V and 3 bases from J; junction bases left unmatched: 4. The CDR3 coding sequence is TGCAGCGTGTGGACAGGAGACTATGGCTACACCTTC. It is translated as CSVWTGDYGYTF.

The V and J genes are TRBV20-1 and TRBJ2-3; 9 bases are shared with TRBD1. CDR1 is DFQATT, CDR2 SNEGSKA, per germline (reference sequence). Trimming at V came to 4 bases and at J to 7 bases, leaving 9 bases not matched to a gene. This CDR3 is built from 14 residues. Here the CDR3 reads CSATRDRDLHTQYF. The CDR3 bases are TGCAGTGCTACCCGGGACAGGGACCTACATACGCAGTATTTT.

The rearrangement joins TRBV6-2 or TRBV6-3 to TRBJ2-2; D is tentatively TRBD1 or TRBD2 (6 bases each). Per germline, CDR1 MNHEY and CDR2 SVGEGT. V lost 7 bases to trimming and J lost 1 base, with 10 bases between them. There are 14 residues in the CDR3. In DNA form, the CDR3 reads TGTGCCAGCAAAGGGGGGCAGAACACCGGGGAGCTGTTTTTT. Translation gives CASKGGQNTGELFF.

This clonotype has only one observation. The V gene is TRBV7-9, the J gene TRBJ2-1, with 7 bases lining up with TRBD2. With V trimmed by 1 base and J by 4 bases, 4 bases remained unmatched. The germline V gene has CDR1 SEHNR and CDR2 FQNEAQ (reference sequence). This CDR3 has 15 amino acids. CDR3 bases: TGTGCCAGCAGCTTAGTCCCTAGCGGATACAATGAGCAGTTCTTC. It codes for CASSLVPSGYNEQFF.